The T cell receptor beta chain described here comes from a study of beta chain features in type 1 diabetes. The isolated RNA, all of it, was reverse transcribed, so expressed TCRB transcripts were what got sequenced. Sequencing used immunoSEQ multiplex PCR; TCRdb keeps in-frame clones, though not all of them. This table has about 700,000 clones, 13% appearing once. V was pared by 11 bases and J by 3 bases, with 15 bases of the junction left unmatched. The CDR3 consists of 15 residues. Study-wide findings and caveats: Moderately but significantly shorter TCRB CDR3s were found in Type 1 diabetes patients in all four CD4+ subsets. Compared with healthy donors, patients appeared to share more similar naive, central memory and regulatory TCRB repertoires.

This clone was seen only a few times. No antigen is known for it. Every donor provided one heparinised blood draw, which averaged approximately 100 mL. All of the sorted populations showed purity greater than 98%. The sequenced material came from naive CD4+ T cells from blood. The clonotype was recovered from a man between 18 and 35 years old with type 1 diabetes. The genes are TRBV23-1 and TRBJ2-7, with TRBD1 matching 8 bases. TRBV23-1 is annotated as an ORF whose role is uncertain. The CDR3 nucleotides are TGCGCCCTCCCCCGGGACAGGTCCTGTGTCTACGAGCAGTACTTC. As protein: CALPRDRSCVYEQYF.